This T cell receptor beta chain is drawn from a study of blood T cell repertoires in COVID-19. Per the study methods: How many nucleated cells were present was estimated from reference gene primer amplification. Sequencing was performed with immunoSEQ multiplex PCR; in TCRdb, only in-frame clones are kept and a portion is missing. The D gene and trimming were derived from the DNA, and the V and J assignments and clone size from that table. This sample yields 270,000 or so clones, of which 84% are seen a single time; over 1.3% belongs to the top ten. The germline CDR1 and CDR2 sequences are MGHDK and SYGVNS. The CDR3 spans 18 residues. Trimming pared 5 bases from V and 4 bases from J, leaving 26 bases between.

This TCR was recovered from a human donor with COVID-19, enrolled during active disease. The donor label of this sample is uncertain. Specimen: peripheral blood. The chain uses TRBV25-1 and TRBJ2-5; D is possibly TRBD1 (5 bases). The CDR3 loop is CASSPPSGWGRVGETQYF. The CDR3 DNA reads as TGTGCCAGCAGTCCCCCGAGTGGGTGGGGCAGGGTCGGAGAGACCCAGTACTTC.